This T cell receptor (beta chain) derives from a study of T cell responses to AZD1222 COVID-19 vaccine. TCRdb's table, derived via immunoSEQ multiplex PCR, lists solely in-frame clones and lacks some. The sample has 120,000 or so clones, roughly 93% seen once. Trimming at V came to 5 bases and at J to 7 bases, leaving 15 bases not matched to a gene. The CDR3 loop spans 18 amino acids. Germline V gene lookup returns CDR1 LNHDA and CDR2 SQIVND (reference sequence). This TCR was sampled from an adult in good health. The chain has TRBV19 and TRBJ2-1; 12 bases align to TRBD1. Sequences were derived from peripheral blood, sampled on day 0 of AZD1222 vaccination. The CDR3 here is CASSPSPGTGGLGNEQFF. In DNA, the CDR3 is TGTGCCAGTAGTCCCTCGCCAGGGACAGGGGGCCTAGGGAATGAGCAGTTCTTC.